What follows are 32 T cell receptor beta chains derived from one specimen sequenced in a study of regulatory T cells in long-lasting Graves disease. According to the study, TCR beta libraries were built with iRepertoire HTBI primers and CDR3-region Arm-PCR. MiXCR, applied by TCRdb to the multiplex PCR reads, yields one record per CDR3 protein. The data contain about 440,000 distinct CDR3 sequences, more than 13% of them singletons. Time point: newly diagnosed GD, antithyroid drugs for less than 3 months. PBMCs provided the RNA from which the TCR library was made. These records were also assigned to another study, of T cells in Graves' hyperthyroidism and ophthalmopathy.

Sequenced here: peripheral blood mononuclear cells (PBMCs), sampled at new diagnosis, from a patient treated with antithyroid drugs. The receptors come from a woman in her thirties with Graves disease.

The chain joins TRBV28 to TRBJ1-5; D may be TRBD1 (5 bases). This CDR3 has 16 residues. V was pared by 5 bases and J by 1 base, with 15 bases between. CDR1 is MDHEN, CDR2 SYDVKM, per germline. The CDR3 reads CASSPFRGGSNQPQHF. The CDR3 DNA reads TGTGCCAGCAGTCCTTTCCGGGGCGGGAGCAATCAGCCCCAGCATTTT.

This clonotype showed up many times. The chain joins TRBV30 to TRBJ2-1, with 8 bases aligning to TRBD2. Germline trimming cut 0 bases from V and 8 bases from J; bases unmatched to any gene: 6. The CDR3 consists of 14 residues. Germline assignment: CDR1 GTSNPN and CDR2 SVGIG (reference sequence). The CDR3 DNA follows: TGTGCCTGGAGTGTCCCGGGACTAGTTGATGAGCAGTTCTTC. Protein sequence: CAWSVPGLVDEQFF.

The sample holds a few counts of this clonotype. V is TRBV2 and J is TRBJ1-2, with 7 bases lining up with TRBD1. Germline CDR1 is SNHLY and CDR2 is FYNNEI. This CDR3 region has 15 residues. V lost 4 bases to trimming and J lost 4 bases; unmatched junction nucleotides: 9. The CDR3 DNA reads as TGTGCCAGCAGTGCGGGGACAGAGAGAACCTATGGCTACACCTTC. Its translation: CASSAGTERTYGYTF.

The genes are TRBV7-3 and TRBJ2-1; 9 bases align to TRBD1. The V gene's germline CDR1 is SGHTA and CDR2 FQGTGA. This CDR3 region has 14 residues. V lost 6 bases to trimming and J lost 7 bases; unmatched junction nucleotides: 7. DNA for the CDR3: TGTGCCAGCAGTGCCGGGACAGGGTGGAATGAGCAGTTCTTC. Its protein is CASSAGTGWNEQFF.

This clonotype was seen ten or more times. The chain recombines TRBV6-5 with TRBJ2-3, with 12 bases identical to TRBD1. V trimming: 0 bases; J trimming: 4 bases; junction bases outside the gene matches: 14. This CDR3 comprises 20 residues. Looked up from germline, CDR1 is MNHEY and CDR2 is SVGAGI. In nucleotides, the CDR3 is TGTGCCAGCAGTTACTCTGGGACAGGGGGCGAAGTGTTGCCCGCAGATACGCAGTATTTT. Amino acid sequence: CASSYSGTGGEVLPADTQYF.

The sample holds a few counts of this clonotype. The chain carries TRBV29-1 and TRBJ1-3; D call uncertain. Germline-derived CDR1 and CDR2 are SQVTM and ANQGSEA. The CDR3 has 11 residues. With 5 bases removed from V and 4 bases from J, the gap between germline ends came to 6 bases. The CDR3 region has the DNA TGCAGCGTTACCGCCGGAAACACCATATATTTT. This translates into CSVTAGNTIYF. Filled out from reference TRBV29-1 and TRBJ1-3, the complete variable domain reads SAVISQKPSRDICQRGTSLTIQCQVDSQVTMMFWYRQQPGQSLTLIATANQGSEATYESGFVIDKFPISRPNLTFSTLTVSNMSPEDSSIYLCSVTAGNTIYFGEGSWLTVV.

This clonotype was seen repeatedly, ten times or more. CDR3 nucleotide sequence: TGTGCCAGCAGTGCACTCGCAGATACGCAGTATTTT. Translated: CASSALADTQYF. This chain uses TRBV27 with TRBJ2-3; D unclear. Germline V lookup: CDR1 MNHEY, CDR2 SMNVEV (reference sequence). Trimming took off 5 bases at V and 4 bases at J, with 7 bases between the two ends. The CDR3 loop spans 12 amino acids.

This clonotype was counted many times. This rearrangement joins TRBV2 to TRBJ2-3; D is unclear. Trimming took 5 bases from V and 4 from J, leaving 16 bases between them. The germline V gene encodes CDR1 SNHLY and CDR2 FYNNEI. This CDR3 is built from 15 residues. CDR3 nucleotides: TGTGCCAGCAGTTCGGTGGAGAGAGTCGCAGATACGCAGTATTTT. As protein: CASSSVERVADTQYF. The full variable domain, with the rest looked up from reference TRBV2 and TRBJ2-3, is EPEVTQTPSHQVTQMGQEVILRCVPISNHLYFYWYRQILGQKVEFLVSFYNNEISEKSEIFDDQFSVERPDGSNFTLKIRSTKLEDSAMYFCASSSVERVADTQYFGPGTRLTVL.

This clonotype was recorded many times. The V call is TRBV6-1, the J call TRBJ2-7; 9 nucleotides align to TRBD1. Trimming cost V 4 bases and J 11 bases; bases outside gene matches: 6. Germline V gene sequence: CDR1 MNHNS, CDR2 SASEGT. The CDR3 covers 12 residues. The CDR3 is CASSALGDREYF. In DNA form, the CDR3 reads TGTGCCAGCAGTGCACTGGGGGACAGGGAGTACTTC.

This clonotype was counted ten times or more. V usage is TRBV7-9 and J usage is TRBJ2-7; D is undetermined. Germline values: CDR1 SEHNR, CDR2 FQNEAQ (reference sequence). There are 12 residues in the CDR3. Deletions cut 4 bases from V and 3 bases from J, with 7 bases between. For the CDR3, the DNA is TGTGCCAGCAGCTCGCACATCTACGAGCAGTACTTC. Translation: CASSSHIYEQYF. The full variable domain, its missing parts supplied by reference TRBV7-9 and TRBJ2-7, is DTGVSQNPRHKITKRGQNVTFRCDPISEHNRLYWYRQTLGQGPEFLTYFQNEAQLEKSRLLSDRFSAERPKGSFSTLEIQRTEQGDSAMYLCASSSHIYEQYFGPGTRLTVT.

This clonotype came up many times. This chain connects TRBV2 to TRBJ2-1; 9 bases fit TRBD1. V lost 2 bases and J lost 6; bases outside the gene matches: 8. This CDR3 comprises 16 residues. Germline V CDR1 and CDR2: SNHLY, FYNNEI. CDR3 protein: CASSEPRQGGTNEQFF. The CDR3 coding sequence is TGTGCCAGCAGTGAACCCCGACAGGGGGGAACCAATGAGCAGTTCTTC.

This clonotype occurred many times. The rearrangement links TRBV6-2 or TRBV6-3 to TRBJ1-2; TRBD1 aligns across 8 bases. The V and J ends lost 6 bases and 8 bases, in that order; junction bases with no gene match: 11. There are 14 residues in the CDR3. Germline V gene sequence: CDR1 MNHEY, CDR2 SVGEGT. The chain's CDR3 is CASSTGGQGWGYTF. The CDR3 DNA reads as TGTGCCAGCAGCACAGGTGGACAGGGTTGGGGCTACACCTTC.

This clonotype was detected ten times or more. The V and J genes are TRBV5-5 and TRBJ1-1, with D unresolved. V was cut by 4 bases and J by 6 bases, with 13 bases left in between. The CDR3 is 13 amino acids. Germline V gene lookup returns CDR1 SGHKS and CDR2 YYEKEE (reference sequence). CDR3 residues: CASSLATGAEAFF. CDR3 sequence (DNA): TGTGCCAGCAGCCTTGCCACGGGCGCTGAAGCTTTCTTT.

This clonotype showed up many times. The chain employs TRBV27 and TRBJ2-6, with 10 bases that match TRBD1. V shed 4 bases, J shed 3 bases, and the junction held 6 bases outside the gene matches. The CDR3 spans 17 residues. Germline V gene data show CDR1 as MNHEY and CDR2 as SMNVEV (reference sequence). For the CDR3, the DNA is TGTGCCAGCAGTTGGGGACAGGGGACGGGTGGGGCCAACGTCCTGACTTTC. It encodes CASSWGQGTGGANVLTF.

There are a few counts of this clonotype. The rearrangement uses TRBV11-2 and TRBJ1-3; no definite D call. This CDR3 is built from 12 residues. Germline V lookup: CDR1 SGHAT, CDR2 FQNNGV. The germline V and J ends were trimmed by 5 bases and 2 bases, with 4 bases remaining between them. CDR3 amino acids: CASSPTGNTIYF. For the CDR3, the DNA is TGTGCCAGCAGCCCAACTGGAAACACCATATATTTT.

A single count supports this clonotype. The chain employs TRBV28 and TRBJ2-1, with 14 bases that match TRBD2. This CDR3 has 18 amino acids. Trimming removed 7 bases from V and 3 bases from J; junction bases left unmatched: 11. Germline CDR1 is MDHEN and CDR2 is SYDVKM. Written as DNA, the CDR3 is TGTGCCAGCAACAGCCTCGGGACTAGCGGGAGTTTCTACAATGAGCAGTTCTTC. Amino acids: CASNSLGTSGSFYNEQFF.

This clonotype showed up many times. This chain links TRBV5-1 with TRBJ2-2, with D hard to call. There are 14 residues in the CDR3. Germline V lookup: CDR1 SGHRS, CDR2 YFSETQ. Trimming cost V 4 bases and J 4 bases, with 11 bases left between them. CDR3 coding DNA: TGCGCCAGCAGCCCGATCGGTGGCACCGGGGAGCTGTTTTTT. Amino acid sequence: CASSPIGGTGELFF.

This clonotype was seen ten or more times. The chain couples TRBV6-9 to TRBJ1-1; D gene unclear. With 3 bases removed from V and 2 bases from J, the gap between germline ends came to 16 bases. This CDR3 has 16 amino acids. In germline, CDR1 is MNHGY, CDR2 SVAAGI. The CDR3 reads CASSYSATPPNTEAFF. CDR3 in DNA: TGTGCCAGCAGTTACTCCGCGACTCCCCCTAACACTGAAGCTTTCTTT.

The chain couples TRBV3-1 to TRBJ2-5, with D perhaps TRBD2 (6 bases). The length of the CDR3 is 15 residues. CDR1 and CDR2 (germline): LGHDT, YNNKEL (reference sequence). Trimming cost V 3 bases and J 1 base, with 12 bases left between them. The CDR3 region is CASSHRRDFQETQYF. The CDR3 region has the DNA TGTGCCAGCAGCCATCGACGGGACTTCCAAGAGACCCAGTACTTC.

This clonotype was observed at least ten times. The CDR3 loop is CASRVVRRDHEQFF. The CDR3, as DNA: TGTGCCAGTCGCGTAGTACGGCGGGACCATGAGCAGTTCTTC. The chain combines TRBV6-1 with TRBJ2-1, with D possibly TRBD2 on 6 matching bases. CDR1 MNHNS and CDR2 SASEGT come from the germline V gene. V was pared by 9 bases and J by 8 bases, with 20 bases between. The CDR3 runs to 14 residues.

This clonotype showed up just a few times. The V and J genes are TRBV6-1 and TRBJ1-2; TRBD1 is a possible D gene (6 bases). Germline-derived CDR1 and CDR2 are MNHNS and SASEGT. This CDR3 region has 16 residues. V was trimmed by 6 bases and J by 7 bases, leaving 24 bases between them. CDR3 in amino acids: CASRTLRDTKFIGYTF. In nucleotides, the CDR3 is TGTGCCAGCAGGACCCTCCGGGACACCAAGTTTATTGGCTACACCTTC.

This clonotype was seen ten or more times. The chain carries TRBV7-2 and TRBJ2-1; D possibly corresponds to TRBD2 (6 bases). The CDR3 is made up of 15 amino acids. Germline CDR1 is SGHTA and CDR2 is FQGNSA. Trimming pared 5 bases from V and 4 bases from J, leaving 15 bases between. CDR3 protein: CASSPGGPRYNEQFF. In DNA, the CDR3 is TGTGCCAGCAGCCCCGGAGGGCCTCGGTACAATGAGCAGTTCTTC.

In its sample, this clonotype was seen a few times. The chain is built from TRBV5-6 and TRBJ2-7, with 9 bases matching TRBD2. Germline loops: CDR1 SGHDT, CDR2 YYEEEE. The CDR3 covers 15 residues. The junction had 11 bases not matched to a gene; V was cut back by 5 bases and J by 5 bases. CDR3 nucleotides: TGTGCCAGCAGTACACTAGCGGGCCTTCCCCACGAGCAGTACTTC. It encodes CASSTLAGLPHEQYF.

In this sample, this clonotype turned up many times. The chain links TRBV5-1 to TRBJ1-5; unclear D gene. The V and J ends lost 3 bases and 0 bases respectively, with 4 bases between them. Germline values: CDR1 SGHRS, CDR2 YFSETQ. The CDR3 is made up of 13 amino acids. CDR3 in amino acids: CASSYDSNQPQHF. CDR3 nucleotides: TGCGCCAGCAGCTACGATAGCAATCAGCCCCAGCATTTT.

This clonotype was picked up many times. The rearrangement links TRBV28 to TRBJ2-7; perhaps TRBD2 as D (5 bases). Germline assignment: CDR1 MDHEN and CDR2 SYDVKM. The CDR3 is made up of 12 amino acids. The V and J ends lost 1 base and 7 bases respectively, with 8 bases between them. As DNA, the CDR3 is TGTGCCAGCAGTTTATACGGGGAAGAGCAGTACTTC. Its translation is CASSLYGEEQYF. Full variable domain (rest looked up from reference TRBV28 and TRBJ2-7): DVKVTQSSRYLVKRTGEKVFLECVQDMDHENMFWYRQDPGLGLRLIYFSYDVKMKEKGDIPEGYSVSREKKERFSLILESASTNQTSMYLCASSLYGEEQYFGPGTRLTVT.

As to this clonotype: This could be a read error, since a much larger clone is one nucleotide away. The genes are TRBV3-1 and TRBJ1-6; weak D call: TRBD1 (5 bases). This CDR3 is built from 14 residues. Germline-derived CDR1 and CDR2 are LGHDT and YNNKEL (reference sequence). The CDR3 DNA follows: TGTGTCAGCAGCCGGAGGGGTGGGAATTCACCCCTCCACTTT. Protein: CVSSRRGGNSPLHF. Looking up the rest from reference TRBV3-1 and TRBJ1-6 gives the full variable domain: DTAVSQTPKYLVTQMGNDKSIKCEQNLGHDTMYWYKQDSKKFLKIMFSYNNKELIINETVPNRFSPKSPDKAHLNLHINSLELGDSAVYFCVSSRRGGNSPLHFGNGTRLTVT.

As regards this clonotype: With a much larger clone just one base away, this may be a read error. This rearrangement joins TRBV29-1 to TRBJ2-5; possibly TRBD2 for D (5 bases). The germline V gene has CDR1 SQVTM and CDR2 ANQGSEA. This CDR3 has 11 residues. The CDR3, as DNA: TGCGGTTCGGGATTTCGAGAGACCCAGTACTTC. Protein product: CGSGFRETQYF. Drawing the rest from reference TRBV29-1 and TRBJ2-5, the complete variable domain is SAVISQKPSRDICQRGTSLTIQCQVDSQVTMMFWYRQQPGQSLTLIATANQGSEATYESGFVIDKFPISRPNLTFSTLTVSNMSPEDSSIYLCGSGFRETQYFGPGTRLLVL.

This clonotype was counted ten times or more. This chain links TRBV2 with TRBJ1-5, with a weak D call TRBD1 (5 bases). Germline V gene lookup returns CDR1 SNHLY and CDR2 FYNNEI. This CDR3 contains 13 residues. V lost 10 bases and J lost 2, with 12 bases in between. This chain's CDR3 is CAINGAGNQPQHF. In DNA form, the CDR3 reads TGTGCCATCAACGGGGCAGGCAATCAGCCCCAGCATTTT.

This clonotype was detected only a few times. The DNA of the CDR3 is TGCAGTGCTTACAGGATAAACACTGAAGCTTTCTTT. Its translation: CSAYRINTEAFF. The rearrangement uses TRBV20-1 and TRBJ1-1, with a possible D match to TRBD1 (5 bases). Deletions cut 5 bases from V and 2 bases from J, with 9 bases between. Germline CDR1 and CDR2: DFQATT and SNEGSKA (reference sequence). This CDR3 has 12 amino acids.

This clonotype was recorded a few times. A far larger clone lies a single base away; this is likely a read error. The chain joins TRBV2 to TRBJ2-7; 7 bases are a match to TRBD2. There are 15 residues in the CDR3. Germline loops: CDR1 SNHLY, CDR2 FYNNEI. V lost 4 bases, J lost 7 bases, and 13 bases stayed unmatched. The CDR3 loop is CASSVGLAAYNEQYF. In DNA, the CDR3 is TGTGCCAGCAGTGTCGGGCTAGCGGCCTACAATGAGCAGTACTTC.

This clonotype was counted between two and nine times. A much bigger clone sits one base away, suggesting this may be a read error. The CDR3 DNA sequence: TGTGCCAGCCGCCCGGGGGCGGCTAGCGTATCCCAAGAGACCCAGTACTTC. It specifies CASRPGAASVSQETQYF. The V call is TRBV7-6, the J call TRBJ2-5; D may correspond to TRBD1 or TRBD2 (6 bases each). This CDR3 contains 17 residues. V was shortened by 8 bases and J by 1 base, with 23 bases between the two germline ends. In germline, CDR1 is SGHVS, CDR2 FNYEAQ.

This clonotype was observed a few times. The chain uses TRBV12-3 or TRBV12-4 and TRBJ1-5; no clear D. The V end was cut by 6 bases, the J end by 4 bases, with 16 bases between. The CDR3 is 15 residues long. As DNA, the CDR3 is TGTGCCAGCAGCCGCCGATTGGGGATGAATCAGCCCCAGCATTTT. The encoded protein is CASSRRLGMNQPQHF.